This entry describes one T cell receptor (beta chain). The target antigen is unknown. The data are from a study of cytomegalovirus exposure and HLA in healthy donors. Study-wide results and limits: Certain sequence variants were highly shared and formed a cluster, and this cluster was likely a sequencing artifact.

Primers for the PCR totalled 60 Vbeta and 13 Jbeta. The data were produced by immunoSEQ multiplex PCR, yet TCRdb's version contains in-frame clones alone and is incomplete. Among 210,000 or so clones, approximately 84% were seen once, and the ten largest hold roughly 0.26%. Sequencing input: PBMCs. The receptor was isolated from a girl aged 2 to 10 in good health and CMV-seronegative.

In DNA, the CDR3 is TGTGCCTGGAGTCTCTGGGGGGGGGAAAAACTGTTTTTT. Residues: CAWSLWGGEKLFF. The rearrangement joins TRBV30 to TRBJ1-4; possibly TRBD1 for D (5 bases). Germline V gene lookup returns CDR1 GTSNPN and CDR2 SVGIG (reference sequence). The CDR3 spans 13 residues. V was pared by 2 bases and J by 8 bases, with 12 bases between.